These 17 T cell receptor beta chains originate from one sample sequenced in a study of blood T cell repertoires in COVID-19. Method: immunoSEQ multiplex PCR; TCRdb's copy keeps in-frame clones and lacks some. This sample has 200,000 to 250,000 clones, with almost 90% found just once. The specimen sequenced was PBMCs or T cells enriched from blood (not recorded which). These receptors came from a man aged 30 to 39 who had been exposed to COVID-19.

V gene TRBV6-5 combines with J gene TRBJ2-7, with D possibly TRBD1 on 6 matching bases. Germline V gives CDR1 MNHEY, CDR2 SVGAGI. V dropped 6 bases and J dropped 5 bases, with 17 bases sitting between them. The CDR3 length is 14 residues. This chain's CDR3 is CASSPGTLTNEQYF. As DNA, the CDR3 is TGTGCCAGCAGCCCCGGGACACTGACGAACGAGCAGTACTTC.

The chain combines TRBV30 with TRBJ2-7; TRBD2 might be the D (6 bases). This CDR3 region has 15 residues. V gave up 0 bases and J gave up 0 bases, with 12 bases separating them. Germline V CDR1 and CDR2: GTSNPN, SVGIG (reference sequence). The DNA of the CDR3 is TGTGCCTGGAGTGTACGGAGGGAACTCTCCTACGAGCAGTACTTC. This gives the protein CAWSVRRELSYEQYF.

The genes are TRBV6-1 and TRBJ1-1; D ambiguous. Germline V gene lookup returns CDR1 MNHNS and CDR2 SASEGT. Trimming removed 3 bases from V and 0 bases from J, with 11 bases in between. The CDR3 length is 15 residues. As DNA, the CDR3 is TGTGCCAGCAGTGAGATGCAGGCGATGAACACTGAAGCTTTCTTT. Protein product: CASSEMQAMNTEAFF.

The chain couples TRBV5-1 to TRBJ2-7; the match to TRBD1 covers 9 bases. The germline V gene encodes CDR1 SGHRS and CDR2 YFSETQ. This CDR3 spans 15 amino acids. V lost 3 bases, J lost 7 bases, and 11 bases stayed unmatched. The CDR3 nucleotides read TGCGCCAGCAGCTCGGGACAGGGACATTTTAGGGAGCAGTACTTC. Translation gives CASSSGQGHFREQYF. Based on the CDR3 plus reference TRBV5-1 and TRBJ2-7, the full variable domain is KAGVTQTPRYLIKTRGQQVTLSCSPISGHRSVSWYQQTPGQGLQFLFEYFSETQRNKGNFPGRFSGRQFSNSRSEMNVSTLELGDSALYLCASSSGQGHFREQYFGPGTRLTVT.

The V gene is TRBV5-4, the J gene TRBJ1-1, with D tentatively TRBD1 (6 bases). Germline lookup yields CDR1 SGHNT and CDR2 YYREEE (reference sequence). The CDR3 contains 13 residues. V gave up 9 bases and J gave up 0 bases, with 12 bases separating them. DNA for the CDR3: TGTGCCATCGCAGGGGACCTGAACACTGAAGCTTTCTTT. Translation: CAIAGDLNTEAFF.

The CDR3 here is CASSHSVNEKLFF. CDR3 nucleotides: TGTGCCAGCAGCCACTCCGTTAATGAAAAACTGTTTTTT. The J gene is TRBJ1-4, the V gene TRBV3-1 (or the pseudogene TRBV3-2); D not resolved. Germline V lookup: CDR1 LGHDT, CDR2 YNNKEL (reference sequence). The CDR3 loop spans 13 amino acids. V lost 3 bases and J lost 4, with 6 bases in between.

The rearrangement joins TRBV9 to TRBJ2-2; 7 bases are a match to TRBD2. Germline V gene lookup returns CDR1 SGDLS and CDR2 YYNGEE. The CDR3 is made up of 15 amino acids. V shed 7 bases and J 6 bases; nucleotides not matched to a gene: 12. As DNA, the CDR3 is TGTGCCAGCGGTTCGTGGACTAGATTCCCCGGGGAGCTGTTTTTT. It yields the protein CASGSWTRFPGELFF.

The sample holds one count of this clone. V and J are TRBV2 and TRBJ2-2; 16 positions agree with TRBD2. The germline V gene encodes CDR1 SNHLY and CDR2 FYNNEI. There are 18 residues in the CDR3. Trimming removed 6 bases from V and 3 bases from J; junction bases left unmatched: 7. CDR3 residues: CASRAGLAGGPDTGELFF. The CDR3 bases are TGTGCCAGCAGAGCGGGACTAGCGGGGGGGCCAGACACCGGGGAGCTGTTTTTT.

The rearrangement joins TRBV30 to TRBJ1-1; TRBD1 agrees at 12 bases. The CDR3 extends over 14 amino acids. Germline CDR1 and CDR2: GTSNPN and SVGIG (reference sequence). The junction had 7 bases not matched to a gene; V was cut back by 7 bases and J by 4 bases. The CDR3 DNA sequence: TGTGCCTTGTGGGGACAGGGGGCTGGCACTGAAGCTTTCTTT. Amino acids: CALWGQGAGTEAFF.

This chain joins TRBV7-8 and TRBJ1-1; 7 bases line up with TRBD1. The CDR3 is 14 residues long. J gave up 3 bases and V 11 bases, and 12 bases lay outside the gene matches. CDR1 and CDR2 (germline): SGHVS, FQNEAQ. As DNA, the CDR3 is TGTGCCGCAGGGGGTATTAGGGGACACACTGAAGCTTTCTTT. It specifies CAAGGIRGHTEAFF.

Here the CDR3 DNA reads TGCAGCGCAAGCGGGGGTAGGGTGAATGAGCAGTTCTTC. Encoded protein: CSASGGRVNEQFF. This rearrangement joins TRBV29-1 to TRBJ2-1, with TRBD2 identical over 8 bases. The CDR3 has 13 residues. The germline V gene has CDR1 SQVTM and CDR2 ANQGSEA. Trimming took 7 bases from V and 7 from J; bases not matched to a gene: 9.

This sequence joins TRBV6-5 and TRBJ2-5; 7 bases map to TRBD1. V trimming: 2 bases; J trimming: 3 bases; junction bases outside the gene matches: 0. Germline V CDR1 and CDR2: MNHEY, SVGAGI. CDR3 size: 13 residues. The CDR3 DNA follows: TGTGCCAGCAGTTACCAGGGGGAAGAGACCCAGTACTTC. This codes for CASSYQGEETQYF.

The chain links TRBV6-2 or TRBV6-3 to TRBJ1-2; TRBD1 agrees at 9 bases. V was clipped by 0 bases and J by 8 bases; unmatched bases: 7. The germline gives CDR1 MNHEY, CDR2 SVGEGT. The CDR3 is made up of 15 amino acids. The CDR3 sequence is CASSYSDRGLEGYTF. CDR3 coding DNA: TGTGCCAGCAGTTACTCGGACAGGGGTTTGGAAGGCTACACCTTC.

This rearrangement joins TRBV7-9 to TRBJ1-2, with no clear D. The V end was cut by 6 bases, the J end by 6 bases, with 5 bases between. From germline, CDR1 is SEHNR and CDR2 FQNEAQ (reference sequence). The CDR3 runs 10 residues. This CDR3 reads CASSSDGYTF. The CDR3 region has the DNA TGTGCCAGCAGTTCTGATGGCTACACCTTC. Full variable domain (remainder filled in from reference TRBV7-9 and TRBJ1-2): DTGVSQNPRHKITKRGQNVTFRCDPISEHNRLYWYRQTLGQGPEFLTYFQNEAQLEKSRLLSDRFSAERPKGSFSTLEIQRTEQGDSAMYLCASSSDGYTFGSGTRLTVV.

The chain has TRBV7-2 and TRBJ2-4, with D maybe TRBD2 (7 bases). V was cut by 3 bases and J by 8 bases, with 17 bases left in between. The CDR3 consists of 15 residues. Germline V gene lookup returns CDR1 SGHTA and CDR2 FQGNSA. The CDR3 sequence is CASSFLRGGRDIQYF. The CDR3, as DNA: TGTGCCAGCAGCTTTCTAAGGGGGGGTCGAGACATTCAGTACTTC.

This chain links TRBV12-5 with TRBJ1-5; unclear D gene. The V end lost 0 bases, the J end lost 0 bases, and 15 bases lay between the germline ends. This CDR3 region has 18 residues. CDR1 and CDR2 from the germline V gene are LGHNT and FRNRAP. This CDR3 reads CASGLVLGRLDSNQPQHF. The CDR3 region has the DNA TGTGCTAGTGGTTTGGTACTGGGCAGGCTGGATAGCAATCAGCCCCAGCATTTT.

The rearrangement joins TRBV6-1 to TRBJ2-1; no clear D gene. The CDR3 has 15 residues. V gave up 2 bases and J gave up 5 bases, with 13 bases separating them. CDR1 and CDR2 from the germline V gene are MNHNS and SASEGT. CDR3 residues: CASSETENFHNEQFF. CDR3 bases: TGTGCCAGCAGTGAAACAGAAAATTTCCACAATGAGCAGTTCTTC.